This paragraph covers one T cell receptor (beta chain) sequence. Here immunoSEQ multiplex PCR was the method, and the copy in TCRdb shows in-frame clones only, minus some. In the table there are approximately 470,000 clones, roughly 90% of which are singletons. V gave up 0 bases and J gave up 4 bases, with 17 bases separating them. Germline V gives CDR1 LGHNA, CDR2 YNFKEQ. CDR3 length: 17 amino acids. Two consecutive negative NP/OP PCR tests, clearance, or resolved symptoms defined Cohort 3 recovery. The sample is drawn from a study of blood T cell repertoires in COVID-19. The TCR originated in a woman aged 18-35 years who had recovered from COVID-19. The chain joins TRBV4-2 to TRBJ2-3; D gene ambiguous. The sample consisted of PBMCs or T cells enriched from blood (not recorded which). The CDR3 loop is CASSQDVGQTVADTQYF. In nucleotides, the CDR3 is TGTGCCAGCAGCCAAGATGTTGGTCAGACTGTCGCAGATACGCAGTATTTT.